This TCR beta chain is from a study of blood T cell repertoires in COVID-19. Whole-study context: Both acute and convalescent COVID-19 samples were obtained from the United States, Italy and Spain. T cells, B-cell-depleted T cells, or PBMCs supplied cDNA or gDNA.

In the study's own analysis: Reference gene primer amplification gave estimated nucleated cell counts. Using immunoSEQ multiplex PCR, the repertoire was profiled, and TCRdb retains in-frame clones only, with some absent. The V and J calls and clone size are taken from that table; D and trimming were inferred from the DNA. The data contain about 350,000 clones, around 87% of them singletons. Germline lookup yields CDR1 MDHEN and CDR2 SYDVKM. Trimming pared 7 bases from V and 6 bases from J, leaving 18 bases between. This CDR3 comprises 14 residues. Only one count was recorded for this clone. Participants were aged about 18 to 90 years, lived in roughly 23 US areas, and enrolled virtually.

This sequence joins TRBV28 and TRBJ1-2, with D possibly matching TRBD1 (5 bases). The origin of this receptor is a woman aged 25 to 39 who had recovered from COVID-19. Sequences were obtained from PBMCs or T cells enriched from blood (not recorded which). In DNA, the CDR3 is TGTGCCAGCACTGTCCTAGGGGAAGAGGATGGCTACACCTTC. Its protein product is CASTVLGEEDGYTF.